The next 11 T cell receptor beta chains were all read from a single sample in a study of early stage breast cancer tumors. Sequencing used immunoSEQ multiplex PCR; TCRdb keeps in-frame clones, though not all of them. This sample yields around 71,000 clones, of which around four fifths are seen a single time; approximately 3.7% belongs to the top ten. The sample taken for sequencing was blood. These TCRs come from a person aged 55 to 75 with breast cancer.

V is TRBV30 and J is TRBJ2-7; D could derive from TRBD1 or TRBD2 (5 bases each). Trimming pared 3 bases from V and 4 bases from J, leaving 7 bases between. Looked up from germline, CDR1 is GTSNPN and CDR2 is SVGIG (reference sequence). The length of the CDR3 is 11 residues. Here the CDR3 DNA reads TGTGCCTGGAGGGGGGAGTACGAGCAGTACTTC. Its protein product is CAWRGEYEQYF.

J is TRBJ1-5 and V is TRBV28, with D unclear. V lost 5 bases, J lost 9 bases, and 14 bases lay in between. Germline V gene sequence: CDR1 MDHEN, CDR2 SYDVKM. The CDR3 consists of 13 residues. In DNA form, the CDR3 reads TGTGCCAGCAGTCCCACAAGGGCGAGGCCCCAGCATTTT. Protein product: CASSPTRARPQHF.

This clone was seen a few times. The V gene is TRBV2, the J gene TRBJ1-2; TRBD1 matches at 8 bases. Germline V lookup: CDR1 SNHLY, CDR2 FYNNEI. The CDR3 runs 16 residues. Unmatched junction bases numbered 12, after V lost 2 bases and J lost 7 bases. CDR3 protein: CASSETPDRVNGGYTF. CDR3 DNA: TGTGCCAGCAGTGAAACACCGGACAGGGTGAATGGTGGCTACACCTTC.

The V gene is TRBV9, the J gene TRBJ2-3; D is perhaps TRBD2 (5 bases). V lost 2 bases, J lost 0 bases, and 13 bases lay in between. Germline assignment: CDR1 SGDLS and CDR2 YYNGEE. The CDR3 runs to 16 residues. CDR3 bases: TGTGCCAGCAGCGTGACATCGGGGATAAGCACAGATACGCAGTATTTT. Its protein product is CASSVTSGISTDTQYF.

The CDR3: CASSQEVGGGAGRRTDTQYF. DNA of the CDR3: TGTGCCAGCAGCCAAGAGGTGGGCGGGGGAGCTGGTCGGAGAACAGATACGCAGTATTTT. The chain has TRBV4-2 and TRBJ2-3, with TRBD2 matching over 7 bases. After removal of 0 bases from V and 3 bases from J, the junction contained 18 bases not matched to a gene. Germline-derived CDR1 and CDR2 are LGHNA and YNFKEQ. The CDR3 has 20 residues.

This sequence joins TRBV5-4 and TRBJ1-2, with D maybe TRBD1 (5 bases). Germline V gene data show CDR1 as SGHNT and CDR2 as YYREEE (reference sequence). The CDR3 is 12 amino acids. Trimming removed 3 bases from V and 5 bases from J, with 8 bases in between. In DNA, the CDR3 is TGTGCCAGCAGCTCTACAGGTTATGGCTACACCTTC. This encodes CASSSTGYGYTF. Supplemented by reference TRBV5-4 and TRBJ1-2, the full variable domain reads ETGVTQSPTHLIKTRGQQVTLRCSSQSGHNTVSWYQQALGQGPQFIFQYYREEENGRGNFPPRFSGLQFPNYSSELNVNALELDDSALYLCASSSTGYGYTFGSGTRLTVV.

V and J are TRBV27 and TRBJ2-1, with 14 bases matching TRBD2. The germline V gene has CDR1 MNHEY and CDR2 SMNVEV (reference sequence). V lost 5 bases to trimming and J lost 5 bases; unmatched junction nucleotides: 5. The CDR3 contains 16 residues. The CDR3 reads CASSLGLAGGNNEQFF. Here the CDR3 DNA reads TGTGCCAGCAGTCTAGGACTAGCGGGAGGAAACAATGAGCAGTTCTTC.

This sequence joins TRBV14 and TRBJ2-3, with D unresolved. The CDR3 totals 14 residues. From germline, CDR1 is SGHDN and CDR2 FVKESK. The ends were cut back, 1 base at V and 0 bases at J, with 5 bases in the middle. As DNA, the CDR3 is TGTGCCAGCAGCCAAGGCGGTAGCACAGATACGCAGTATTTT. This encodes CASSQGGSTDTQYF.

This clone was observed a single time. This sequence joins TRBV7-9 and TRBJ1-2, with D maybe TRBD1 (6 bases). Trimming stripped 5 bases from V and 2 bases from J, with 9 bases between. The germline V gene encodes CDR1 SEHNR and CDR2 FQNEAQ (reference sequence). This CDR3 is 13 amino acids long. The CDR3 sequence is CASSRQGNYGYTF. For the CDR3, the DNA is TGTGCCAGCAGCCGGCAGGGGAACTATGGCTACACCTTC.

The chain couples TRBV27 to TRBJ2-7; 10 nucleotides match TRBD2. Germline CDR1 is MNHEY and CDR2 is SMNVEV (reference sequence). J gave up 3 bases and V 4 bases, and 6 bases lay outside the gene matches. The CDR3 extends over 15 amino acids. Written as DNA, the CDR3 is TGTGCCAGCAGTTCTCCCCCTAGCGGGAGCTACGAGCAGTACTTC. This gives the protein CASSSPPSGSYEQYF.

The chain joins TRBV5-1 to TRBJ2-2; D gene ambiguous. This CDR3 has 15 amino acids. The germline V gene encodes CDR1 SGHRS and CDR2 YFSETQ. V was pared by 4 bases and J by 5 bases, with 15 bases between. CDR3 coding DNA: TGCGCCAGCAGCCAGACGATGGTGGGGACCGGGGAGCTGTTTTTT. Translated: CASSQTMVGTGELFF. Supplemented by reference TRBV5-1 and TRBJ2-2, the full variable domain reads KAGVTQTPRYLIKTRGQQVTLSCSPISGHRSVSWYQQTPGQGLQFLFEYFSETQRNKGNFPGRFSGRQFSNSRSEMNVSTLELGDSALYLCASSQTMVGTGELFFGEGSRLTVL.